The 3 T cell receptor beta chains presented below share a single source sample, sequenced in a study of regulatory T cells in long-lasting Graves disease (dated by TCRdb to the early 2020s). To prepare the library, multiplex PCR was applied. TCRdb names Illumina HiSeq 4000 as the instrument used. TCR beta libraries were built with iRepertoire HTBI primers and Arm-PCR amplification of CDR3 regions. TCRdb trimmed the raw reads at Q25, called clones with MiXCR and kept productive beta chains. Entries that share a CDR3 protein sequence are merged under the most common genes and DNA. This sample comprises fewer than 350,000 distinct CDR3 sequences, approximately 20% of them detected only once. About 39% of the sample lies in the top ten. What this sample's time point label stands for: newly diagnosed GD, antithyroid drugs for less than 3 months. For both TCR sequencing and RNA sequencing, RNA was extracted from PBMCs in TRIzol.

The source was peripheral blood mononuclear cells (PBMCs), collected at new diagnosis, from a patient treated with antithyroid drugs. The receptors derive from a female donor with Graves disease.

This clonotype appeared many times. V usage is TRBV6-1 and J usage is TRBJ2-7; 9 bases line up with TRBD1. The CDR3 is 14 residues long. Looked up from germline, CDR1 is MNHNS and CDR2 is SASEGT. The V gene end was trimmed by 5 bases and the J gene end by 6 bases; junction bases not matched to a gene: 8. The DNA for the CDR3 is TGTGCCAGCAGTCGAAGGACAGGGGAAAGCGAGCAGTACTTC. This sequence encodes CASSRRTGESEQYF.

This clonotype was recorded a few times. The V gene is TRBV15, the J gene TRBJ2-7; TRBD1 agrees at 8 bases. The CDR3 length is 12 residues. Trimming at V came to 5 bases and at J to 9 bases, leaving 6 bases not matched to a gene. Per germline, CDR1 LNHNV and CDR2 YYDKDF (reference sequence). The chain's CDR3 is CATSGDRGAQYF. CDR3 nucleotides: TGTGCCACCAGCGGCGACAGGGGAGCGCAGTACTTC.

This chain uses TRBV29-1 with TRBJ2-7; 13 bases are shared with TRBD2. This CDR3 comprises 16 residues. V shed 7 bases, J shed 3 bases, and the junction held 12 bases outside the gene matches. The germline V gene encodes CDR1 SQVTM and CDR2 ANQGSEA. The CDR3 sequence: CSAFYPLAGGLYEQYF. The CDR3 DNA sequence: TGCAGCGCATTTTACCCACTAGCGGGAGGGCTCTACGAGCAGTACTTC.